The clone carrying this T cell receptor beta chain was observed a few times. Its target is unknown. The sample belongs to a study of T-cell memory formation after mild COVID-19. Turning to the study itself: The TCR clusters were mostly specific to one donor.

The length of the CDR3 is 15 residues. Trimming removed 4 bases from V and 8 bases from J, with 20 bases in between. CDR1 and CDR2 (germline): SGHNT, YENEEA. Study results and limitations: Contracting clones from day 15 to 85 showed balanced CD4/CD8; later expanders favored CD4+. Memory sampled before infection contained some responding clones, suggesting cross-reactive memory joined. Shrinking CD4+ clones were chiefly CM and EM; CD8+ ones were chiefly EMRA.

TCRdb used MiXCR to reprocess the 5' RACE reads, holding one entry per CDR3 protein. The table lists hundreds of thousands of distinct CDR3 sequences, about a sixth of them singletons, with around 12% in the top ten. The specimen was PBMCs or a T cell subset sorted from them (not recorded which). The receptor was derived from an adult woman who had mild COVID-19 (a few samples of this study predate the infection). Cell type and time point are not known. This rearrangement joins TRBV11-3 to TRBJ1-1, with D possibly matching TRBD1 (5 bases). The CDR3 DNA follows: TGTGCCAGCAGCTCCGACAGTCCCCCTGCCAAGGAAGCTTTCTTT. Translated, it gives CASSSDSPPAKEAFF.